This T cell receptor beta chain originates from a study of molecular identifiers for immune sequencing clone quantification. Study findings and constraints: Clones that had above 20 RNA copies took up over 99% of effector molecules but under 1% in naive cells.

Using its own MiXCR run on the PCR reads, TCRdb lists one record per CDR3 protein. The sample contains fewer than 350,000 distinct CDR3 sequences, about a fifth of which appear only once. Germline loops: CDR1 LNHDA, CDR2 SQIVND (reference sequence). The CDR3 spans 14 residues. J lost 2 bases, V lost 4 bases, and 3 bases had no gene match. On this clonotype: Its target is unknown.

The chain recombines TRBV19 with TRBJ2-7, with 9 bases that match TRBD2. The sample comprised naive CD8+ T cells from blood, with Jurkat cell RNA spiked in. Subset specified: FACS-sorted CD8+CD4-CCR7+CD45RA+ naive T cells. The receptor's source is a human donor in good health. Some libraries in this study had Jurkat cell RNA spiked in. CDR3 residues: CASSTLAGTYEQYF. The CDR3 DNA reads as TGTGCCAGTAGTACTCTAGCGGGAACCTACGAGCAGTACTTC.